This T cell receptor beta chain is drawn from a study of T cells in Graves' hyperthyroidism and ophthalmopathy. Looked up from germline, CDR1 is SGHTA and CDR2 is FQGTGA. This CDR3 spans 14 amino acids. With V trimmed by 4 bases and J by 5 bases, 4 bases remained unmatched. TCR beta CDR3 region amplification was performed from RNA transcripts. The HTBI set primed first-round TCR CDR3 RT-PCR. MiXCR, applied by TCRdb to the multiplex PCR reads, yields one record per CDR3 protein. The table includes a few hundred thousand distinct CDR3 sequences, less than 15% detected once. This clonotype was picked up many times.

The V and J genes are TRBV7-3 and TRBJ2-2; 7 nucleotides align to TRBD1. Sample: blood. The receptor was derived from a middle-aged woman with Graves' hyperthyroidism. CDR3 sequence: CASSSQGLTGELFF. The CDR3 nucleotides are TGTGCCAGCAGCTCACAGGGGTTGACCGGGGAGCTGTTTTTT.